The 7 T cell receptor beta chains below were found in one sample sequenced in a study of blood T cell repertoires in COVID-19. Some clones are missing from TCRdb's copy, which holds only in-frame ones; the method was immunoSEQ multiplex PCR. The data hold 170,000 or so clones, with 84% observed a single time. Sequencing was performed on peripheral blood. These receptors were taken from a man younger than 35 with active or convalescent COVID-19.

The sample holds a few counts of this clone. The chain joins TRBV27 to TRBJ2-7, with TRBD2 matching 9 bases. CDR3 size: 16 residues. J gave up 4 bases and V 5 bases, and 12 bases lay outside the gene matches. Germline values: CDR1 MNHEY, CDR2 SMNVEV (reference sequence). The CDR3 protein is CASSPFGGRAGYEQYF. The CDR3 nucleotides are TGTGCCAGCAGTCCATTTGGCGGGAGGGCCGGGTACGAGCAGTACTTC.

The CDR3 here is CASANLQGADTQYF. The CDR3 DNA reads TGCGCCAGCGCCAACCTACAGGGAGCGGATACGCAGTATTTT. V and J are TRBV5-1 and TRBJ2-3; tentatively, D is TRBD1 (6 bases). The CDR3 contains 14 residues. Trimming removed 7 bases at V and 6 bases at J, with 18 bases between. Germline lookup yields CDR1 SGHRS and CDR2 YFSETQ.

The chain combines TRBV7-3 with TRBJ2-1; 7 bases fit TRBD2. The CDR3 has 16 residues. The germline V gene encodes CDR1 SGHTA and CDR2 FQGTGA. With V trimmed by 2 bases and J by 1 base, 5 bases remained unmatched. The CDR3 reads CASSLGGSRSYNEQFF. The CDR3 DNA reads TGTGCCAGCAGCTTAGGCGGGAGCAGGTCCTACAATGAGCAGTTCTTC.

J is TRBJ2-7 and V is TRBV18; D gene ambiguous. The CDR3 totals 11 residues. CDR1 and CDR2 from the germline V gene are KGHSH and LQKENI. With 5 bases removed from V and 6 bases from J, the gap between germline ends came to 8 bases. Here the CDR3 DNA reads TGTGCCAGCTCAGCGCAATTCGAGCAGTACTTC. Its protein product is CASSAQFEQYF.

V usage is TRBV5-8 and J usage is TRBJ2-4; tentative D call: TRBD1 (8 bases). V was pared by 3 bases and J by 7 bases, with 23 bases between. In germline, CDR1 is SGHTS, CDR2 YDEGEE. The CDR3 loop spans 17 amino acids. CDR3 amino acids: CASSWGGTGSGGNIQYF. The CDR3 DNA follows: TGTGCCAGCAGCTGGGGAGGGACAGGCTCCGGTGGTAACATTCAGTACTTC.

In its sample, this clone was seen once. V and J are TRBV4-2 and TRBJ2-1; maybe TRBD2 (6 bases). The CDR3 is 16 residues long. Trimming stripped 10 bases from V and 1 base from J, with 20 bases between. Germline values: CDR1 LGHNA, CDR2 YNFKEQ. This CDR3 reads CATADGAGFSYNEQFF. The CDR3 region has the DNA TGTGCCACCGCGGATGGGGCGGGATTTTCCTACAATGAGCAGTTCTTC.

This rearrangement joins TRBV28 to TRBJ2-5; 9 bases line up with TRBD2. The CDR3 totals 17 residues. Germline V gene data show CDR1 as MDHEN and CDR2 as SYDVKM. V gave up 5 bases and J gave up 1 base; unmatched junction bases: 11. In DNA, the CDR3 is TGTGCCAGCAGTCTCCTAGCGGGATCAGGAGCCCAAGAGACCCAGTACTTC. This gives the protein CASSLLAGSGAQETQYF.